The clone carrying this T cell receptor (beta chain) occurred many times. Its antigen is unidentified. This sample was taken from a study of T cell repertoires in cytomegalovirus infection. Study summary: Based on public TCR beta signatures, there were indications of CMV infection and of a matching HLA type.

Via MiXCR, TCRdb re-called the reads, giving one row per CDR3 protein. The sample lists just under 550,000 distinct CDR3 sequences; 26% were seen once. Findings and limits, study-wide: Summed frequency of shared TCR beta families picked out CMV carriers who also had the relevant HLA.

The ends were cut back, 3 bases at V and 8 bases at J, with 13 bases in the middle. This CDR3 comprises 13 residues. The sequence was collected from a human donor in good health (CMV status not recorded). Some clones in this sample may be carry-over from other donors' samples. The chain uses TRBV12-3 or TRBV12-4 and TRBJ1-2; no definite D call. Sequenced: PBMCs. The CDR3 DNA reads as TGTGCCAGCAGTTTCGCGGGAGGTAGGGGCTACACCTTC. It codes for CASSFAGGRGYTF.